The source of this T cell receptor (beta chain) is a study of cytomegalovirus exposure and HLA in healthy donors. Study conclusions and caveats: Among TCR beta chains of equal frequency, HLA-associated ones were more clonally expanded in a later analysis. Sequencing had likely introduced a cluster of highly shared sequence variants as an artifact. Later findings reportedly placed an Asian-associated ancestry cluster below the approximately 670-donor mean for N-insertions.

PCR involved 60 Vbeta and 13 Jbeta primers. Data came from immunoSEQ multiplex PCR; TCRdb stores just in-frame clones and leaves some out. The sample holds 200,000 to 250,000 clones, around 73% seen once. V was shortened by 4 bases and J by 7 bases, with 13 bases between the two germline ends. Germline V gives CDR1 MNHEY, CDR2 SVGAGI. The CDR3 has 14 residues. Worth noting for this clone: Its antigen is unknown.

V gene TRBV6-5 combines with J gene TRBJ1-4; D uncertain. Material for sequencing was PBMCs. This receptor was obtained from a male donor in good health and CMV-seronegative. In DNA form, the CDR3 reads TGTGCCAGCAGTTTCGCAGCGAGGGCTGAAAAACTGTTTTTT. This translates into CASSFAARAEKLFF.